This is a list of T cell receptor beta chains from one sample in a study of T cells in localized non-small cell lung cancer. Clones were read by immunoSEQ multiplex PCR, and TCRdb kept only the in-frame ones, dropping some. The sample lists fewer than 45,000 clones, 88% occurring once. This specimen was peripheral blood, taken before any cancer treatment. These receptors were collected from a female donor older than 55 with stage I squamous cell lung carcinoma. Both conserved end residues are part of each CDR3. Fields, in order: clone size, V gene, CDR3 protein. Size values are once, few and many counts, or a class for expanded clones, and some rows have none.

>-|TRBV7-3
CASSLTGGQETQYF
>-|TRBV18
CASSRQDEQYF
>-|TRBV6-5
CASSYRGSSGNTIYF
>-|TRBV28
CASSRRANTEAFF
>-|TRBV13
CASSRVGEQYF
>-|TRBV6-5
CASSSFDRDQPQHF
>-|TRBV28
CASSLIGVNQPQHF
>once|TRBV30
CAWKRLGDTGELFF
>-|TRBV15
CATSRDHLSSYNEQFF
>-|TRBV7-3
CASSLTPGQGYGYTF
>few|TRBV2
CASSVEGNYGYTF
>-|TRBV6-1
CASSEVSPTSVNSNQPQHF
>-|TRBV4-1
CASSGSGQRGDTGEQFF
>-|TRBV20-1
CSARQGNEAFF
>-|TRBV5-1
CASSLPAGVHDTQYF
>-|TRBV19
CASTGQGIYGYTF
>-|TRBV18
CASSPLSQNSGANVLTF
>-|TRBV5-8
CASSLYGTTTNEKLFF
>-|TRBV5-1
CASSPGDLGGYTF
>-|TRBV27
CASRGTGTRVEKLFF
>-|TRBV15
CATSKGQGPYEQYF
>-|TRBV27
CATQTSGFEQYF
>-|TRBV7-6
CASSSGPKPYEQYF
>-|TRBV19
CASSMDSGTSTDTQYF
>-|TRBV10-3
CAISEGGTGELFF
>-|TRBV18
CASSPQGGFNEQFF
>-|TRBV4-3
CASSQDRPSGGTDTQYF
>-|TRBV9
CASGTPFKQFF
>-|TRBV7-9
CASSLETYEQYF
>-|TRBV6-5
CASSYGGLNNEQFF
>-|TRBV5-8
CASSLGGLRIEAFF
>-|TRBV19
CASRKNGNLMYEQYF
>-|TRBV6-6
CASSYSQDEQFF
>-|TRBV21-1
CASSRQGVGADTQYF
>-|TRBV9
CASSATGGYTEAFF
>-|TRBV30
CAWGGTSGSPYNEQFF